Shown below are 24 T cell receptor beta chains from a single sample sequenced in a study of PD-L1 blockade in urothelial cancer. Generated by immunoSEQ multiplex PCR, the TCRdb table keeps only in-frame clones and is missing some. The table lists 40,000 to 60,000 clones, less than 85% of them singletons. As to time point: pretreatment peripheral blood. The sequences come from PBMCs, collected around atezolizumab (anti-PD-L1) treatment. The source of these receptors is a man between 65 and 80 years old with urothelial cancer.

This clone was observed a single time. J is TRBJ1-5 and V is TRBV6-1, with D perhaps matching TRBD1 (5 bases). V was clipped by 6 bases and J by 3 bases, with 15 bases between them. CDR1 is MNHNS, CDR2 SASEGT, per germline. The CDR3 is made up of 15 amino acids. CDR3 region: CASRPHGTVNQPQHF. The CDR3 DNA reads as TGTGCCAGCAGGCCACACGGGACTGTCAATCAGCCCCAGCATTTT.

This clone was seen only once. DNA of the CDR3: TGTGCCAGCAGCAAACCGGGTGGCAGGGAGGTATCTAACTATGGCTACACCTTC. Translation gives CASSKPGGREVSNYGYTF. The V gene is TRBV21-1, the J gene TRBJ1-2. TRBV21-1 is flagged as a pseudogene. The CDR3 is 18 amino acids.

This clone was detected only a few times. At one end the junction does not follow the germline gene, possibly because of a read error. This sequence joins TRBV19 and TRBJ1-1; 8 bases align to TRBD1. The CDR3 length is 12 residues. Germline CDR1 is LNHDA and CDR2 is SQIVND (reference sequence). The CDR3 protein is CATLPRTGLLSF. For the CDR3, the DNA is TGTGCCACCCTACCCCGGACAGGGCTCCTCTCATTT.

The rearrangement links TRBV10-3 to TRBJ2-7; 7 bases map to TRBD2. The CDR3 loop spans 16 amino acids. V lost 3 bases to trimming and J lost 4 bases; unmatched junction nucleotides: 12. Germline V gene data show CDR1 as ENHRY and CDR2 as SYGVKD. CDR3: CAISDAGLAVGYEQYF. The CDR3 DNA sequence: TGTGCCATCAGTGACGCGGGGCTAGCGGTTGGTTACGAGCAGTACTTC.

This sequence joins TRBV5-1 and TRBJ2-5; D possibly corresponds to TRBD1 (5 bases). The CDR3 runs to 14 residues. The V and J ends lost 1 base and 4 bases respectively, with 11 bases between them. Germline V lookup: CDR1 SGHRS, CDR2 YFSETQ. CDR3 protein: CASSLIQGLETQYF. The DNA of the CDR3 is TGCGCCAGCAGCTTGATCCAGGGATTAGAGACCCAGTACTTC.

The chain links TRBV4-1 to TRBJ2-7; no clear D. With 0 bases removed from V and 1 base from J, the gap between germline ends came to 7 bases. CDR3 length equals 14 residues. Germline V gene sequence: CDR1 MGHRA, CDR2 YSYEKL. CDR3: CASSQDTGSYEQYF. The CDR3 DNA reads TGCGCCAGCAGCCAAGATACGGGTTCCTACGAGCAGTACTTC.

The V call is TRBV7-3, the J call TRBJ2-2; weak D call: TRBD1 (5 bases). Trimming pared 2 bases from V and 4 bases from J, leaving 14 bases between. Germline V gene lookup returns CDR1 SGHTA and CDR2 FQGTGA. This CDR3 region has 16 residues. This CDR3 reads CASSLDSPGFTGELFF. CDR3 nucleotide sequence: TGTGCCAGCAGCTTAGACTCTCCAGGGTTCACCGGGGAGCTGTTTTTT.

This chain uses TRBV5-5 with TRBJ1-5; 10 nucleotides line up with TRBD1. This CDR3 spans 15 amino acids. Looked up from germline, CDR1 is SGHKS and CDR2 is YYEKEE (reference sequence). V lost 3 bases, J lost 1 base, and 1 base stayed unmatched. The CDR3 sequence is CASSSDRGSNQPQHF. CDR3 nucleotides: TGTGCCAGCAGCTCGGACAGGGGGAGCAATCAGCCCCAGCATTTT.

This chain links TRBV6-5 with TRBJ1-1; 9 bases map to TRBD1. Per germline, CDR1 MNHEY and CDR2 SVGAGI. Trimming cost V 4 bases and J 5 bases; bases outside gene matches: 5. The CDR3 sequence is 14 residues long. The CDR3, as DNA: TGTGCCAGCAGTTTAGGGGACAGGGAGACTGAAGCTTTCTTT. It yields the protein CASSLGDRETEAFF.

The V and J genes are TRBV28 and TRBJ1-2; unclear D gene. CDR3 size: 14 residues. Trimming cost V 2 bases and J 2 bases, with 9 bases left between them. Germline CDR1 reads MDHEN; CDR2 reads SYDVKM. This CDR3 is CASSLNNGNYGYTF. CDR3 coding DNA: TGTGCCAGCAGTTTAAACAACGGGAACTATGGCTACACCTTC.

This chain joins TRBV13 and TRBJ2-7, with D tentatively TRBD2 (7 bases). V was pared by 0 bases and J by 4 bases, with 13 bases between. CDR1 and CDR2 (germline): PRHDT, FYEKMQ (reference sequence). CDR3 length equals 15 residues. The CDR3 DNA reads as TGTGCCAGCAGCTTAGGCGGGGGGCGAGGATACGAGCAGTACTTC. Amino acids: CASSLGGGRGYEQYF.

J is TRBJ2-7 and V is TRBV6-5; the match to TRBD1 covers 8 bases. CDR3 length equals 14 residues. J lost 2 bases, V lost 5 bases, and 5 bases had no gene match. Per the germline V gene, CDR1 is MNHEY and CDR2 is SVGAGI. The CDR3 DNA follows: TGTGCCAGCAGTAGGGACAGGCATACCTACGAGCAGTACTTC. This codes for CASSRDRHTYEQYF.

The CDR3 DNA sequence: TGTGCCAGCAGTTTCGCGGGGCTCGAAGGAGTAGCTGGAGATACGCAGTATTTT. Translating gives CASSFAGLEGVAGDTQYF. The chain is built from TRBV28 and TRBJ2-3; maybe TRBD2 (6 bases). The germline V gene has CDR1 MDHEN and CDR2 SYDVKM. The CDR3 runs 18 residues. The V and J ends lost 3 bases and 5 bases respectively, with 24 bases between them.

V gene TRBV6-5 combines with J gene TRBJ1-1; possible D gene TRBD1, 6 bases. V dropped 2 bases and J dropped 3 bases, with 10 bases sitting between them. CDR1 and CDR2 from the germline V gene are MNHEY and SVGAGI. This CDR3 has 14 amino acids. The CDR3 DNA sequence: TGTGCCAGCAGTTACGGGTACAGGGACACTGAAGCTTTCTTT. Protein sequence: CASSYGYRDTEAFF.

This clone was seen only a few times. The chain has TRBV9 and TRBJ2-7; 7 positions match TRBD1. The CDR3 extends over 13 amino acids. The trim removed 4 bases at V and 2 bases at J, leaving 3 bases unmatched. Germline lookup yields CDR1 SGDLS and CDR2 YYNGEE. In nucleotides, the CDR3 is TGTGCCAGCAGCCGACAGGGTGCCTACGAGCAGTACTTC. This translates into CASSRQGAYEQYF.

This chain uses TRBV6-1 with TRBJ2-1, with a possible D match to TRBD2 (6 bases). The CDR3 extends over 19 amino acids. Trimming stripped 0 bases from V and 2 bases from J, with 20 bases between. Germline-derived CDR1 and CDR2 are MNHNS and SASEGT. CDR3 sequence (DNA): TGTGCCAGCAGTGAAGCCGATAGTCCAGCCAGACTAGCCTACAATGAGCAGTTCTTC. Translating gives CASSEADSPARLAYNEQFF.

The V gene is TRBV5-1, the J gene TRBJ2-5, with 7 bases aligning to TRBD1. V gave up 4 bases and J gave up 2 bases; unmatched junction bases: 11. The CDR3 is 16 residues long. Germline CDR1 reads SGHRS; CDR2 reads YFSETQ. The CDR3 spells CASSGTASQLQETQYF. The CDR3 bases are TGCGCCAGCAGCGGGACAGCCTCTCAACTACAAGAGACCCAGTACTTC. The complete variable domain, with remaining parts taken from reference TRBV5-1 and TRBJ2-5, reads KAGVTQTPRYLIKTRGQQVTLSCSPISGHRSVSWYQQTPGQGLQFLFEYFSETQRNKGNFPGRFSGRQFSNSRSEMNVSTLELGDSALYLCASSGTASQLQETQYFGPGTRLLVL.

This sequence joins TRBV28 and TRBJ2-7; 8 bases line up with TRBD1. With V trimmed by 4 bases and J by 6 bases, 5 bases remained unmatched. This CDR3 comprises 13 residues. Per germline, CDR1 MDHEN and CDR2 SYDVKM. Written as DNA, the CDR3 is TGTGCCAGCAGTTGGACAGGGCGAGGCGAGCAGTACTTC. As protein: CASSWTGRGEQYF.

J is TRBJ2-5 and V is TRBV5-6; D unresolved. V was shortened by 4 bases and J by 5 bases, with 15 bases between the two germline ends. The CDR3 consists of 14 residues. Germline V lookup: CDR1 SGHDT, CDR2 YYEEEE. CDR3 protein: CASSLRTRMETQYF. In DNA, the CDR3 is TGTGCCAGCAGCCTGAGAACCCGAATGGAGACCCAGTACTTC.

V and J are TRBV27 and TRBJ1-1, with D perhaps matching TRBD1 (6 bases). Trimming took 3 bases from V and 4 from J, leaving 12 bases between them. CDR3 size: 14 residues. Germline V gene lookup returns CDR1 MNHEY and CDR2 SMNVEV (reference sequence). CDR3 DNA: TGTGCCAGCAGTTTGGACAGCCTGCGCACTGAAGCTTTCTTT. This translates into CASSLDSLRTEAFF.

V gene TRBV6-6 combines with J gene TRBJ2-7; D might be TRBD1 (6 bases). Germline CDR1 MNHNY, CDR2 SVGAGI (reference sequence). The CDR3 has 16 amino acids. The ends were cut back, 8 bases at V and 0 bases at J, with 20 bases in the middle. CDR3 residues: CASFQYGQGLSYEQYF. As DNA, the CDR3 is TGTGCCAGCTTTCAATACGGGCAGGGGCTCTCCTACGAGCAGTACTTC.

V gene TRBV5-1 combines with J gene TRBJ2-4; no clear D gene. The CDR3 covers 16 residues. CDR1 is SGHRS, CDR2 YFSETQ, per germline. Trimming pared 0 bases from V and 1 base from J, leaving 11 bases between. The CDR3 nucleotides are TGCGCCAGCAGCTTGGGTGTTACGGAGGCCAAAAACATTCAGTACTTC. It codes for CASSLGVTEAKNIQYF.

The chain recombines TRBV2 with TRBJ2-7; 10 bases match TRBD1. J was trimmed by 3 bases and V by 7 bases; bases with no gene match: 6. The CDR3 consists of 14 residues. Germline V gene sequence: CDR1 SNHLY, CDR2 FYNNEI. CDR3 residues: CASTTDRGSYEQYF. In DNA, the CDR3 is TGTGCCAGCACGACGGACAGGGGGAGCTACGAGCAGTACTTC.

The chain employs TRBV2 and TRBJ2-1, with 9 bases that match TRBD2. Germline V lookup: CDR1 SNHLY, CDR2 FYNNEI. The junction had 13 bases not matched to a gene; V was cut back by 7 bases and J by 3 bases. The CDR3 has 17 residues. CDR3 protein: CASIRGLAPSNYNEQFF. In DNA form, the CDR3 reads TGTGCCAGCATCCGAGGACTAGCGCCCTCCAACTACAATGAGCAGTTCTTC.